This TCR beta chain is drawn from a study of graft-versus-host responses after intestinal transplantation. Study findings and constraints: Allograft graft-versus-host to host-versus-graft clonal ratios ran high in patients with graft-donor T cell macrochimerism. Levels of circulating GvH clones at their peak were associated with early post-transplant HvG declines. In recipient marrow, GvH clones were found, and some appeared first in ileum or blood.

The V gene end was trimmed by 3 bases and the J gene end by 3 bases; junction bases not matched to a gene: 1. The CDR3 is 15 amino acids. The germline V gene encodes CDR1 KGHSH and CDR2 LQKENI. Note on this clone: Its antigen is currently unknown.

Sequencing was performed with immunoSEQ multiplex PCR; in TCRdb, only in-frame clones are kept and a portion is missing. The repertoire includes 85,000 to 100,000 clones, roughly nine tenths of them detected once, and less than 0.12% sits in the top ten. This TCR came from a human donor who received an intestinal transplant. The V call is TRBV18, the J call TRBJ2-5, with 13 bases that match TRBD2. Sequences were derived from unstimulated CD4+ T cells sorted from spleen or lymph node cells, sampled before intestinal transplant. The CDR3 loop reads CASSPGTSGEETQYF. In DNA, the CDR3 is TGTGCCAGCTCACCTGGGACTAGCGGGGAAGAGACCCAGTACTTC. Based on the CDR3 plus reference TRBV18 and TRBJ2-5, the full variable domain is NAGVMQNPRHLVRRRGQEARLRCSPMKGHSHVYWYRQLPEEGLKFMVYLQKENIIDESGMPKERFSAEFPKEGPSILRIQQVVRGDSAAYFCASSPGTSGEETQYFGPGTRLLVL.